These 14 T cell receptor beta chains share one sample of origin, sequenced in a study of shared clonotypes between healthy human individuals. Only in-frame clones appear in the TCRdb table, and some are missing; sequencing was by immunoSEQ multiplex PCR. The profile shows around 430,000 clones, roughly 77% of them singletons. Sequencing used PBMCs. The source of these receptors is a woman aged 40 to 49 in good health. Some clones in this sample may be carry-over from other donors' samples.

This rearrangement joins TRBV20-1 to TRBJ2-1, with 8 positions matching TRBD2. Germline CDR1 DFQATT, CDR2 SNEGSKA (reference sequence). Unmatched junction bases numbered 9, after V lost 7 bases and J lost 16 bases. The CDR3 runs 10 residues. The CDR3 loop is CSVREARLFF. CDR3 in DNA: TGCAGTGTGCGGGAGGCCCGGTTATTCTTC.

V and J are TRBV15 and TRBJ2-3; perhaps TRBD2 as D (5 bases). The germline gives CDR1 LNHNV, CDR2 YYDKDF (reference sequence). Trimming left V 0 bases short and J 2 bases short, with 9 bases between. This CDR3 comprises 15 residues. The CDR3 region has the DNA TGTGCCACCAGCAGAGAGGCGGGCCCCACAGATACGCAGTATTTT. Translating gives CATSREAGPTDTQYF. The full variable domain, completed using reference TRBV15 and TRBJ2-3, is DAMVIQNPRYQVTQFGKPVTLSCSQTLNHNVMYWYQQKSSQAPKLLFHYYDKDFNNEADTPDNFQSRRPNTSFCFLDIRSPGLGDTAMYLCATSREAGPTDTQYFGPGTRLTVL.

V and J are TRBV28 and TRBJ1-5; tentatively, D is TRBD1 (5 bases). Germline-derived CDR1 and CDR2 are MDHEN and SYDVKM. The CDR3 has 14 residues. V lost 8 bases, J lost 2 bases, and 13 bases lay in between. CDR3 sequence reads: CASARGVRNQPQHF. For the CDR3, the DNA is TGTGCCAGCGCTCGGGGGGTCCGCAATCAGCCCCAGCATTTT.

In this sample, this clone turned up a few times. This chain uses TRBV28 with TRBJ2-2; D possibly matches TRBD1 or TRBD2 (5 bases each). The CDR3 consists of 15 residues. Germline CDR1 and CDR2: MDHEN and SYDVKM. Trimming removed 6 bases from V and 3 bases from J, with 14 bases in between. The CDR3 reads CASRGDLGDTGELFF. In DNA, the CDR3 is TGTGCCAGCAGGGGGGACCTCGGCGACACCGGGGAGCTGTTTTTT. Together with reference TRBV28 and TRBJ2-2, the CDR3 gives the full variable domain: DVKVTQSSRYLVKRTGEKVFLECVQDMDHENMFWYRQDPGLGLRLIYFSYDVKMKEKGDIPEGYSVSREKKERFSLILESASTNQTSMYLCASRGDLGDTGELFFGEGSRLTVL.

About this clone: A far bigger clonotype differs at one base, so this is likely a read error. The sample has other DNA sequences that encode this CDR3 too. The chain joins TRBV6-4 to TRBJ2-3; 10 bases match TRBD2. This CDR3 is built from 15 residues. Germline V CDR1 and CDR2: MRHNA, SNTAGT. The CDR3 bases are TGTGCCAGCAGTCCAACTAGCGGGACCATAGATACACAGTATTTT. It specifies CASSPTSGTIDTQYF.

The rearrangement links TRBV23-1 to TRBJ2-7; the D gene is possibly TRBD1 (5 bases). TRBV23-1 is assigned to the ORF class and has an uncertain function. This CDR3 is built from 14 residues. With 3 bases removed from V and 2 bases from J, the gap between germline ends came to 11 bases. The chain's CDR3 is CASSHPDRAYEQYF. CDR3 nucleotide sequence: TGCGCCAGCAGTCATCCCGACAGAGCCTACGAGCAGTACTTC.

This clone was recorded at least ten times. For the CDR3, the DNA is TGCGCCAGCAGTGCCGGGACTAGCGGGTTCCGGGGGTTAGCCAAAAACATTCAGTACTTC. Its translation is CASSAGTSGFRGLAKNIQYF. The rearrangement joins TRBV10-2 to TRBJ2-4; TRBD2 agrees at 12 bases. CDR3 length: 20 residues. V dropped 4 bases and J dropped 0; count of bases not matched to a gene: 13. The germline V gene has CDR1 WSHSY and CDR2 SAAADI.

The gene calls are TRBV13 and TRBJ2-7, with D possibly called TRBD1 or TRBD2 (5 bases each). This CDR3 contains 16 residues. V dropped 4 bases and J dropped 3 bases, with 19 bases sitting between them. Germline CDR1 PRHDT, CDR2 FYEKMQ (reference sequence). CDR3 DNA: TGTGCCAGCAGCTACACCTGGCCTGGGGGAATCTACGAGCAGTACTTC. It is translated as CASSYTWPGGIYEQYF.

The chain recombines TRBV11-2 with TRBJ2-2; D unclear. V lost 1 base and J lost 4, with 7 bases in between. In germline, CDR1 is SGHAT, CDR2 FQNNGV. The CDR3 consists of 14 residues. DNA of the CDR3: TGTGCCAGCAGCTTAGTGTTAGCCACCGGGGAGCTGTTTTTT. Protein product: CASSLVLATGELFF.

The genes are TRBV7-2 and TRBJ2-3; D ambiguous. V lost 6 bases and J 7 bases, leaving 29 bases between the germline ends. CDR1 SGHTA and CDR2 FQGNSA come from the germline V gene. This CDR3 comprises 18 residues. The CDR3: CASSQGRFPTAMHNTQYF. The CDR3 bases are TGTGCCAGCAGTCAAGGGCGGTTCCCTACGGCGATGCATAATACGCAGTATTTT.

There are a few counts of this clone. This chain connects TRBV5-5 to TRBJ2-7; TRBD2 is a possible D gene (5 bases). The ends were cut back, 3 bases at V and 4 bases at J, with 5 bases in the middle. Germline assignment: CDR1 SGHKS and CDR2 YYEKEE (reference sequence). The CDR3 has 11 residues. The CDR3, as DNA: TGTGCCAGCAGCTCGGGGTACGAGCAGTACTTC. This codes for CASSSGYEQYF. The variable domain in full, with the rest retrieved from reference TRBV5-5 and TRBJ2-7, is DAGVTQSPTHLIKTRGQQVTLRCSPISGHKSVSWYQQVLGQGPQFIFQYYEKEERGRGNFPDRFSARQFPNYSSELNVNALLLGDSALYLCASSSGYEQYFGPGTRLTVT.

This clone was picked up many times. The same CDR3 can be traced to other DNA sequences in this sample. The chain has TRBV2 and TRBJ2-5; no clear D gene. This CDR3 comprises 11 residues. Germline loops: CDR1 SNHLY, CDR2 FYNNEI. The germline V and J ends were trimmed by 4 bases and 1 base, with 1 base remaining between them. The CDR3 loop reads CASSGQETQYF. CDR3 bases: TGTGCCAGCAGTGGCCAAGAGACCCAGTACTTC.

The chain carries TRBV21-1 and TRBJ2-7; the DNA was not used to check the table's D call, TRBD2. TRBV21-1 is reported as a pseudogene. CDR3 length: 15 residues. This chain's CDR3 is CASTQTSESSYEQYF. In nucleotides, the CDR3 is TGTGCCAGCACCCAGACTAGCGAGAGCTCCTACGAGCAGTACTTC.

The rearrangement links TRBV4-1 to TRBJ2-4; tentatively, D is TRBD1 or TRBD2 (5 bases each). Germline V lookup: CDR1 MGHRA, CDR2 YSYEKL. The V and J ends lost 0 bases and 8 bases respectively, with 17 bases between them. The CDR3 extends over 16 amino acids. The CDR3 nucleotides are TGCGCCAGCAGCCAAGATTGGGACCCGAGGTTGGACATTCAGTACTTC. Amino acid sequence: CASSQDWDPRLDIQYF.